This T cell receptor beta chain was sequenced in a study of blood T cell repertoires in COVID-19. Study at large: Donors in the United States, Italy and Spain gave samples during acute or convalescent COVID-19. Nucleic acid was either cDNA or gDNA, and it came from T cells, B-cell-depleted T cells, or PBMCs.

Germline V gene data show CDR1 as SGDLS and CDR2 as YYNGEE. CDR3 length equals 14 residues. V lost 4 bases to trimming and J lost 5 bases, with 15 bases between them. The method was immunoSEQ multiplex PCR; TCRdb's version includes in-frame clones alone and lacks a portion of them. This table has 60,000 to 85,000 clones, about 86% appearing once. The chain couples TRBV9 to TRBJ2-5, with D possibly matching TRBD1 (5 bases). The sequenced sample consisted of peripheral blood. This TCR derives from a man aged 45-60 years with active COVID-19. This CDR3 reads CASSPSSYRETQYF. DNA of the CDR3: TGTGCCAGCAGCCCTTCCAGTTACAGGGAGACCCAGTACTTC.